Listed below are T cell receptor beta chains from one sample, sequenced in a study of T cells in Graves' hyperthyroidism and ophthalmopathy. TCRdb reanalysed the multiplex PCR reads using MiXCR and keeps one entry per CDR3 protein. The data show 550,000 to 800,000 distinct CDR3 sequences, about a sixth seen once. Sequencing was carried out using blood. The receptors shown here come from a man between 18 and 29 years old with Graves' hyperthyroidism. Each CDR3 is given without its conserved first and last residue. The D gene is left open where the match is weak.

>TRBV7-8|TRBD1|TRBJ2-1
ASSSRDRGRF
>TRBV14|.|TRBJ1-4
ASSPLSGPRGEKLF
>TRBV19|.|TRBJ1-4
ASSKGPGPSQTNEKLF
>TRBV12-3/TRBV12-4|TRBD1|TRBJ1-5
AGTERGDRGNQPQH
>TRBV7-8|.|TRBJ2-3
ASSPRSGARSTDTQY
>TRBV20-1|.|TRBJ1-1
STRENTEAF
>TRBV5-1|.|TRBJ2-1
ASNTYGSYNEQF
>TRBV7-9|.|TRBJ2-6
ASSFPGWTDSGANVLT
>TRBV7-7|TRBD2|TRBJ2-1
ASSVLAGRDEQF
>TRBV10-3|.|TRBJ2-1
AISESNSLSSSYNEQF
>TRBV6-1|.|TRBJ2-1
ASYDRYSYNEQF
>TRBV6-2/TRBV6-3|.|TRBJ1-1
ASSYGTSIPEAF
>TRBV6-1|TRBD2|TRBJ2-7
ATRAGGEYEQY
>TRBV7-2|.|TRBJ2-7
ASSLDTTYEQY
>TRBV28|.|TRBJ1-2
ASSYPPLFGGYT
>TRBV20-1|.|TRBJ2-5
SASRGKTQY
>TRBV28|.|TRBJ2-7
ASSYHSRDSYEQY
>TRBV18|.|TRBJ1-1
ASSPMNTEAF
>TRBV28|TRBD2|TRBJ2-1
ASSSGGRHNEQF
>TRBV19|TRBD2|TRBJ2-4
ASSIYGRAENIQY
>TRBV7-3|TRBD2|TRBJ2-1
ASSRGSGSLNEQF
>TRBV10-3|.|TRBJ2-2
AISAPQGNTGELF
>TRBV25-1|.|TRBJ2-2
ASSDSDRPYTGELF
>TRBV30|.|TRBJ2-1
AWSGSNGGGASYNEQF
>TRBV7-9|TRBD1|TRBJ2-2
ASSADRGLF
>TRBV20-1|TRBD2|TRBJ2-6
SAGGGLGRSGANVLT
>TRBV28|.|TRBJ2-7
ASSLGGRTVYEQY
>TRBV4-3|TRBD2|TRBJ2-7
ASSRGLAGGGSYEQY
>TRBV27|.|TRBJ1-6
ASSQNNSPLH
>TRBV11-3|.|TRBJ1-5
ASSLHSTGPNQPQH
>TRBV10-3|TRBD1|TRBJ2-7
AISEGTGLSYEQY
>TRBV28|.|TRBJ1-1
ASSLSARGFGAF
>TRBV6-1|.|TRBJ2-2
ASRLDRGELF
>TRBV29-1|TRBD2|TRBJ2-1
SGGTSGSFLNEQF
>TRBV5-6|.|TRBJ2-5
ASSFRGPGLETQY
>TRBV27|.|TRBJ2-2
ASSFTSLPTGELF
>TRBV2|TRBD2|TRBJ2-5
ASKLTSGTMD
>TRBV18|.|TRBJ2-1
ASSLTRYDEQF
>TRBV4-3|.|TRBJ2-5
ASSQWVGPGETQY
>TRBV4-2|.|TRBJ1-5
ASSQVEGKSNQPQH
>TRBV20-1|.|TRBJ2-2
SARWGFAGELF
>TRBV28|.|TRBJ2-2
ASNLGAGELF
>TRBV12-3/TRBV12-4|.|TRBJ2-1
ASSDGQGTPNEQF
>TRBV11-2|TRBD1|TRBJ2-7
ASSQPRGRIRYEQY
>TRBV3-1|TRBD2|TRBJ2-3
ASTLTSARPTDTQY
>TRBV24-1|.|TRBJ2-1
ATSDLPNEQL
>TRBV4-3|TRBD2|TRBJ2-7
ASSQEPGLAGTYEQY
>TRBV9|.|TRBJ2-5
ASSVGGETQY
>TRBV28|TRBD2|TRBJ2-5
ASSPSLAGVETQY
>TRBV2|TRBD1|TRBJ2-7
ASGIRTGEYEQY
>TRBV4-3|.|TRBJ1-1
ASSHKAGANTEAF
>TRBV7-2|.|TRBJ2-5
ASSLGPLNQGGTQY
>TRBV9|.|TRBJ1-5
ASSLAGGKAQPQH
>TRBV3-1|TRBD2|TRBJ2-7
ASRLTSGRASSYEQY